This T cell receptor (beta chain) is drawn from a study of blood T cell repertoires in COVID-19. This CDR3 contains 16 residues. Germline V gives CDR1 SGHDN, CDR2 FVKESK. V gave up 2 bases and J gave up 0 bases, with 13 bases separating them. Per the authors' pipeline: How many nucleated cells were present was estimated from reference gene primer amplification. Data came from immunoSEQ multiplex PCR; TCRdb stores just in-frame clones and leaves some out. Clonal size and the V and J genes are those of that table, whereas D and trimming came from the DNA. The data show tens of thousands of clones, about nine tenths seen once.

Material for sequencing was peripheral blood. The TCR comes from a woman between 70 and 85 years old with acute or convalescent COVID-19. This chain uses TRBV14 with TRBJ2-5, with D maybe TRBD1 (5 bases). In DNA form, the CDR3 reads TGTGCCAGCAGCCAACAAGCAGGGCTGTACCAAGAGACCCAGTACTTC. It is translated as CASSQQAGLYQETQYF. Combining the CDR3 with reference TRBV14 and TRBJ2-5 gives the whole variable domain EAGVTQFPSHSVIEKGQTVTLRCDPISGHDNLYWYRRVMGKEIKFLLHFVKESKQDESGMPNNRFLAERTGGTYSTLKVQPAELEDSGVYFCASSQQAGLYQETQYFGPGTRLLVL.